These T cell receptor beta chains were read from a single sample in a study of cytomegalovirus exposure and HLA in healthy donors. Assay: immunoSEQ multiplex PCR; the TCRdb copy retains only in-frame clones and omits some. The sample has about 150,000 clones; roughly 90% are singletons. Sequenced sample: PBMCs. The source is a man younger than 30 in good health and CMV-seronegative. The CDR3 runs from the conserved cysteine through the conserved F or W. A D gene is named only where the DNA matches it firmly. Some rows have no size entry. The others give once, few or many, or a class for an expanded clone.

CDR3 | DNA | V | D | length | J | size
CAISERGEDEAFF | TGTGCCATCAGTGAACGGGGGGAGGACGAAGCTTTCTTT | TRBV10-3 | NA | 13 | TRBJ1-1 | NA
CASSVRGGGANVLTF | TGTGCCAGCAGCGTACGGGGAGGTGGGGCCAACGTCCTGACTTTC | TRBV6-1 | NA | 15 | TRBJ2-6 | NA
CASSQTGGQGYVETQYF | TGCGCCAGCAGTCAAACCGGGGGACAGGGGTATGTGGAGACCCAGTACTTC | TRBV23-1 | TRBD1 | 17 | TRBJ2-5 | NA
CAISAGTGGDQPQHF | TGTGCCATCAGTGCCGGGACAGGGGGCGATCAGCCCCAGCATTTT | TRBV10-3 | TRBD1 | 15 | TRBJ1-5 | few
CASSEGSGRMNTEAFF | TGTGCCAGCAGTGAAGGGAGCGGGCGGATGAACACTGAAGCTTTCTTT | TRBV6-1 | NA | 16 | TRBJ1-1 | NA
CASSLGAGETQYF | TGCGCCAGCAGCTTGGGGGCGGGAGAGACCCAGTACTTC | TRBV5-1 | NA | 13 | TRBJ2-5 | NA
CSVGVRGWTGELFF | TGCAGCGTGGGGGTCAGGGGATGGACCGGGGAGCTGTTTTTT | TRBV29-1 | NA | 14 | TRBJ2-2 | once
CASSYDSGKGSYEQYF | TGTGCCAGCAGTTATGATTCCGGGAAAGGCTCCTACGAGCAGTACTTC | TRBV6-5 | NA | 16 | TRBJ2-7 | NA
CASSTTTGTPSEQYF | TGCGCCAGCAGCACAACGACAGGGACACCGAGCGAGCAGTACTTC | TRBV5-1 | TRBD1 | 15 | TRBJ2-7 | NA
CASSLDRTGTETQYF | TGTGCCAGCAGCTTGGATAGGACAGGGACAGAGACCCAGTACTTC | TRBV7-6 | TRBD1 | 15 | TRBJ2-5 | NA
CASSIGGQGADEQYF | TGTGCCAGTAGTATAGGGGGACAGGGGGCGGACGAGCAGTACTTC | TRBV19 | TRBD1 | 15 | TRBJ2-7 | NA
CASSSLLEGVGPQHF | TGTGCCAGCAGTTCCCTCCTAGAGGGCGTAGGGCCCCAGCATTTT | TRBV28 | NA | 15 | TRBJ1-5 | once
CASSPPGLARGTQYF | TGTGCCAGCAGCCCCCCGGGACTAGCTCGTGGGACCCAGTACTTC | TRBV7-9 | TRBD2 | 15 | TRBJ2-5 | NA
CASSILAGNQETQYF | TGTGCCAGTAGTATCCTGGCAGGGAATCAAGAGACCCAGTACTTC | TRBV19 | NA | 15 | TRBJ2-5 | NA
CASSLSSGALYEQYF | TGCGCCAGCAGCTTGTCGTCAGGGGCGCTGTACGAGCAGTACTTC | TRBV5-1 | NA | 15 | TRBJ2-7 | NA
CASKRVGTGVNGYTF | TGTGCCAGCAAACGAGTAGGGACAGGGGTGAATGGCTACACCTTC | TRBV6-5 | TRBD1 | 15 | TRBJ1-2 | NA
CASSQDLPPGAYNEQFF | TGCGCCAGCAGCCAAGATCTACCCCCAGGGGCGTACAATGAGCAGTTCTTC | TRBV4-3 | NA | 17 | TRBJ2-1 | NA
CASSPTGKTGNTIYF | TGTGCCAGCAGCCCAACAGGGAAGACTGGAAACACCATATATTTT | TRBV6-5 | NA | 15 | TRBJ1-3 | once
CASSLDGVSYEQYF | TGCGCCAGCAGCTTGGACGGGGTCTCCTACGAGCAGTACTTC | TRBV5-1 | NA | 14 | TRBJ2-7 | once
CASSILAGINNEQFF | TGTGCCAGTAGTATCCTAGCGGGGATAAACAATGAGCAGTTCTTC | TRBV19 | TRBD2 | 15 | TRBJ2-1 | NA
CASSRRQRNTEAFF | TGTGCCAGCAGCCGACGACAGAGGAACACTGAAGCTTTCTTT | TRBV6-5 | NA | 14 | TRBJ1-1 | NA
CASSLQDRTAAETQYF | TGCGCCAGCAGCCTCCAAGACAGGACGGCTGCAGAGACCCAGTACTTC | TRBV5-1 | NA | 16 | TRBJ2-5 | once
CASRSTGDNGYTF | TGTGCCAGCAGGTCGACAGGGGATAATGGCTACACCTTC | TRBV27 | TRBD1 | 13 | TRBJ1-2 | NA
CASSFDVGEAFF | TGCGCCAGCAGCTTTGATGTTGGAGAGGCTTTCTTT | TRBV5-1 | NA | 12 | TRBJ1-1 | NA
CATSRDQGEETQYF | TGTGCCACCAGCAGAGATCAGGGGGAAGAGACCCAGTACTTC | TRBV15 | TRBD1 | 14 | TRBJ2-5 | NA
CASSLGQGPLYGYTF | TGTGCCAGCAGCTTAGGCCAGGGGCCTTTGTATGGCTACACCTTC | TRBV7-9 | NA | 15 | TRBJ1-2 | NA
CASSPPSVAGELFF | TGTGCCAGCTCACCACCGAGCGTCGCCGGGGAGCTGTTTTTT | TRBV18 | NA | 14 | TRBJ2-2 | NA
CASNRLAGGNEQFF | TGTGCCAGCAACCGACTAGCGGGGGGAAATGAGCAGTTCTTC | TRBV11-2 | TRBD2 | 14 | TRBJ2-1 | NA
CASSVGGASNQPQHF | TGTGCCAGCAGTGTGGGGGGGGCCTCCAATCAGCCCCAGCATTTT | TRBV2 | NA | 15 | TRBJ1-5 | few
CASRCGRGYNEQFF | TGTGCCAGCAGGTGTGGCAGGGGGTACAATGAGCAGTTCTTC | TRBV21-1 | NA | 14 | TRBJ2-1 | NA
CASSLAGGGYGELFF | TGTGCCAGCAGCTTGGCGGGCGGGGGATACGGGGAGCTGTTTTTT | TRBV5-4 | TRBD2 | 15 | TRBJ2-2 | NA
CASSYGHDRSTDTQYF | TGTGCCAGCAGTTACGGTCACGACCGGAGTACAGATACGCAGTATTTT | TRBV6-5 | NA | 16 | TRBJ2-3 | NA
CASSATGLPASYEQYF | TGTGCCAGCAGCGCTACGGGACTCCCGGCCTCCTACGAGCAGTACTTC | TRBV9 | NA | 16 | TRBJ2-7 | few
CASSAPGQGPPGTEAFF | TGTGCCAGCAGCGCACCGGGACAGGGGCCCCCGGGCACTGAAGCTTTCTTT | TRBV7-9 | TRBD1 | 17 | TRBJ1-1 | NA
CASSLETSYEQYF | TGTGCCAGCAGCTTGGAAACATCCTACGAGCAGTACTTC | TRBV5-4 | NA | 13 | TRBJ2-7 | once
CASSSLASNEQFF | TGTGCCAGCAGCTCATTAGCGTCCAATGAGCAGTTCTTC | TRBV5-4 | NA | 13 | TRBJ2-1 | NA
CATSWTGNLYGYTF | TGTGCCACCAGTTGGACAGGGAATCTCTATGGCTACACCTTC | TRBV15 | TRBD1 | 14 | TRBJ1-2 | NA
CASSFGGSSQPQHF | TGTGCCAGCAGCTTTGGGGGCAGTAGTCAGCCCCAGCATTTT | TRBV7-2 | NA | 14 | TRBJ1-5 | NA
CASRGQGGLYGYTF | TGTGCCAGTAGAGGACAGGGGGGACTCTATGGCTACACCTTC | TRBV19 | TRBD1 | 14 | TRBJ1-2 | NA
CASSVGAGMTDTQYF | TGTGCCAGCAGCGTAGGAGCGGGGATGACAGATACGCAGTATTTT | TRBV9 | TRBD2 | 15 | TRBJ2-3 | NA
CASSSRGGSGNTIYF | TGTGCCAGCAGTTCAAGAGGGGGCTCTGGAAACACCATATATTTT | TRBV6-5 | NA | 15 | TRBJ1-3 | NA
CASSEAGTGFSPLHF | TGTGCCAGCAGTGAAGCAGGGACAGGGTTTTCACCCCTCCACTTT | TRBV2 | TRBD1 | 15 | TRBJ1-6 | few
CASSWGQGATEAFF | TGCGCCAGCAGCTGGGGGCAGGGGGCGACTGAAGCTTTCTTT | TRBV5-1 | TRBD1 | 14 | TRBJ1-1 | NA
CASSIESSGRNYGYTF | TGTGCCAGTAGTATTGAGTCTTCAGGGAGGAACTATGGCTACACCTTC | TRBV19 | NA | 16 | TRBJ1-2 | few
CASGWTETDTQYF | TGTGCCAGCGGATGGACTGAGACAGATACGCAGTATTTT | TRBV6-1 | NA | 13 | TRBJ2-3 | NA
CASRHRTSMAGELFF | TGTGCCAGCAGGCATAGGACTAGTATGGCCGGGGAGCTGTTTTTT | TRBV11-2 | TRBD2 | 15 | TRBJ2-2 | NA
CASSLSGVSIGELFF | TGTGCCAGCAGCCTAAGCGGGGTTTCAATCGGGGAGCTGTTTTTT | TRBV7-2 | TRBD2 | 15 | TRBJ2-2 | NA
CASSPLPRETQNTEAFF | TGTGCCAGCAGCCCTCTTCCGCGGGAGACACAGAACACTGAAGCTTTCTTT | TRBV27 | NA | 17 | TRBJ1-1 | NA